The next 28 T cell receptor beta chains were all read from a single sample in a study of cytomegalovirus exposure and HLA in healthy donors. The PCR ran on 60 Vbeta and 13 Jbeta primers. Some clones are missing from TCRdb's copy, which holds only in-frame ones; the method was immunoSEQ multiplex PCR. The data hold under 90,000 clones, with about 67% observed a single time. Material for sequencing was PBMCs. Receptors originate from a man in his forties in good health and CMV-seropositive.

This clone was recorded many times. This CDR3 is also generated by other DNA sequences in the sample. The V and J genes are TRBV6-4 and TRBJ1-1; the D is unclear. Germline lookup yields CDR1 MRHNA and CDR2 SNTAGT. The CDR3 length is 14 residues. V lost 0 bases and J lost 4, with 9 bases in between. The CDR3 reads CASSDSSRSTEAFF. The CDR3 DNA is TGTGCCAGCAGTGACTCGAGTCGGTCCACTGAAGCTTTCTTT.

This clone was picked up a small number of times. The chain links TRBV29-1 to TRBJ1-1; the match to TRBD1 covers 7 bases. The CDR3 length is 11 residues. V shed 5 bases and J 8 bases; nucleotides not matched to a gene: 5. Germline V gives CDR1 SQVTM, CDR2 ANQGSEA. The CDR3 reads CSVSGQVEAFF. CDR3 nucleotide sequence: TGCAGCGTTTCCGGACAGGTCGAAGCTTTCTTT.

The V gene is TRBV25-1, the J gene TRBJ2-5; a possible D gene is TRBD1 (6 bases). Per the germline V gene, CDR1 is MGHDK and CDR2 is SYGVNS. The CDR3 has 15 amino acids. V was pared by 2 bases and J by 1 base, with 11 bases between. This CDR3 is CASSEGQSFQETQYF. CDR3 sequence (DNA): TGTGCCAGCAGTGAAGGACAGTCGTTCCAAGAGACCCAGTACTTC.

This chain connects TRBV7-9 to TRBJ2-1; 10 bases line up with TRBD1. J lost 3 bases, V lost 5 bases, and 7 bases had no gene match. Germline CDR1 is SEHNR and CDR2 is FQNEAQ (reference sequence). The CDR3 is 16 amino acids. The CDR3 region has the DNA TGTGCCAGCAGCCCGACCTGGGACAGGGGCTACAATGAGCAGTTCTTC. Its translation is CASSPTWDRGYNEQFF.

CDR3 sequence: CASSLGVSLETQYF. The CDR3 region has the DNA TGTGCCAGCAGCTTGGGAGTTTCGCTAGAGACCCAGTACTTC. V is TRBV5-4 and J is TRBJ2-5; D unclear. This CDR3 contains 14 residues. CDR1 and CDR2 (germline): SGHNT, YYREEE (reference sequence). V lost 0 bases, J lost 4 bases, and 10 bases lay in between.

The chain has TRBV19 and TRBJ1-5; D unclear. Germline CDR1 LNHDA, CDR2 SQIVND (reference sequence). The CDR3 spans 12 residues. Trimming removed 8 bases from V and 2 bases from J, with 7 bases in between. The CDR3 DNA reads TGTGCCAGTGGCCAGGGCAATCAGCCCCAGCATTTT. Encoded protein: CASGQGNQPQHF.

The CDR3 DNA reads TGTGCCAGCAGCTTGGGGCAGGGGGCCCCAGGTACGCAGTATTTT. Translated: CASSLGQGAPGTQYF. The chain is built from TRBV5-4 and TRBJ2-3, with 8 bases fitting TRBD1. V gave up 0 bases and J gave up 8 bases; unmatched junction bases: 8. CDR3 length equals 15 residues. Germline V gene lookup returns CDR1 SGHNT and CDR2 YYREEE (reference sequence).

This clone was seen a few times. The chain links TRBV28 to TRBJ1-2; 7 nucleotides line up with TRBD1. CDR1 and CDR2 (germline): MDHEN, SYDVKM. Trimming cost V 5 bases and J 1 base; bases outside gene matches: 7. This CDR3 is 15 amino acids long. As DNA, the CDR3 is TGTGCCAGCAGTCTCGTGACAGGGCTTAACTATGGCTACACCTTC. It codes for CASSLVTGLNYGYTF.

This chain links TRBV5-4 with TRBJ2-5; weak D call: TRBD2 (6 bases). This CDR3 comprises 13 residues. The germline V gene has CDR1 SGHNT and CDR2 YYREEE (reference sequence). Between the trimmed V and J ends, which lost 5 bases and 1 base, there was a span of 9 bases. The CDR3 DNA is TGTGCCAGCAGTCAGACTAGCCAAGAGACCCAGTACTTC. Translating it yields CASSQTSQETQYF.

This clone has a single count. The chain employs TRBV15 and TRBJ1-5; D might be TRBD1 (6 bases). This CDR3 region has 17 residues. V was pared by 1 base and J by 0 bases, with 13 bases between. From germline, CDR1 is LNHNV and CDR2 YYDKDF (reference sequence). For the CDR3, the DNA is TGTGCCACCAGCAGAGCGGACAGCTCTCTTAGCAATCAGCCCCAGCATTTT. The encoded protein is CATSRADSSLSNQPQHF.

This clone has a handful of counts. The rearrangement joins TRBV2 to TRBJ1-5, with TRBD1 matching over 7 bases. The CDR3 has 12 amino acids. Germline CDR1 SNHLY, CDR2 FYNNEI. Losses at the gene ends were 8 bases for V and 3 bases for J; bases not matched to a gene: 1. CDR3 loop: CASGQVNQPQHF. The DNA for the CDR3 is TGTGCCAGCGGACAGGTCAATCAGCCCCAGCATTTT. Based on the CDR3 plus reference TRBV2 and TRBJ1-5, the full variable domain is EPEVTQTPSHQVTQMGQEVILRCVPISNHLYFYWYRQILGQKVEFLVSFYNNEISEKSEIFDDQFSVERPDGSNFTLKIRSTKLEDSAMYFCASGQVNQPQHFGDGTRLSIL.

This sequence joins TRBV29-1 and TRBJ2-1, with 10 positions matching TRBD2. The CDR3 spans 17 residues. V shed 7 bases, J shed 2 bases, and the junction held 14 bases outside the gene matches. Germline V gene lookup returns CDR1 SQVTM and CDR2 ANQGSEA. CDR3 region: CSARGLAGAGTYNEQFF. The CDR3 region has the DNA TGCAGCGCTAGGGGGCTAGCGGGAGCCGGGACCTACAATGAGCAGTTCTTC.

The CDR3 is CASSLTGQGFPEAFF. The CDR3 nucleotides read TGTGCCAGCAGCTTGACCGGACAGGGGTTCCCTGAAGCTTTCTTT. The chain combines TRBV5-6 with TRBJ1-1; TRBD1 matches 9 bases. Germline V gene lookup returns CDR1 SGHDT and CDR2 YYEEEE. V gave up 1 base and J gave up 6 bases; unmatched junction bases: 7. This CDR3 has 15 amino acids.

The chain couples TRBV9 to TRBJ1-2, with D possibly being TRBD1 (5 bases). CDR1 is SGDLS, CDR2 YYNGEE, per germline. This CDR3 spans 14 amino acids. Trimming took 5 bases from V and 3 from J, leaving 14 bases between them. The CDR3 nucleotides are TGTGCCAGCAGAGACCCCCGGGGGGACTATGGCTACACCTTC. Its protein is CASRDPRGDYGYTF.

This chain connects TRBV10-3 to TRBJ1-1; 7 bases map to TRBD1. The CDR3 runs 14 residues. Germline assignment: CDR1 ENHRY and CDR2 SYGVKD. V lost 6 bases to trimming and J lost 4 bases; unmatched junction nucleotides: 8. The CDR3 sequence is CAIRHSDRATEAFF. In DNA, the CDR3 is TGTGCCATCAGGCACTCTGACAGGGCCACTGAAGCTTTCTTT.

The chain couples TRBV6-1 to TRBJ1-5, with 10 nucleotides matching TRBD1. The ends lost 3 bases at V and 2 bases at J; junction bases unmatched: 7. The CDR3 extends over 17 amino acids. Germline V gene data show CDR1 as MNHNS and CDR2 as SASEGT. CDR3 loop: CASSDATGTGGNQPQHF. The CDR3 DNA is TGTGCCAGCAGTGACGCTACCGGGACAGGGGGCAATCAGCCCCAGCATTTT.

This clone appeared a single time. In DNA form, the CDR3 reads TGTGCCACCGGGACAGGGGTTTCCGGGGCCAACGTCCTGACTTTC. Translation: CATGTGVSGANVLTF. The gene calls are TRBV28 and TRBJ2-6; 10 nucleotides align to TRBD1. The V segment lost 10 bases and the J segment 4 bases; nucleotides outside the gene matches: 7. Germline loops: CDR1 MDHEN, CDR2 SYDVKM. The CDR3 covers 15 residues.

This sequence joins TRBV5-1 and TRBJ1-5; 10 bases line up with TRBD1. The J segment lost 7 bases and the V segment lost 0 bases, leaving 1 base of the junction unmatched. The CDR3 has 14 amino acids. Per the germline V gene, CDR1 is SGHRS and CDR2 is YFSETQ. The CDR3 bases are TGCGCCAGCAGCTTGGGGGACAGGGGACAGCCCCAGCATTTT. It is translated as CASSLGDRGQPQHF.

The CDR3 bases are TGCGCCAGCGCTGTTAACAGGGGTCAAGAGACCCAGTACTTC. This sequence encodes CASAVNRGQETQYF. This rearrangement joins TRBV5-1 to TRBJ2-5; 7 bases line up with TRBD1. Germline V gives CDR1 SGHRS, CDR2 YFSETQ. This CDR3 comprises 14 residues. V shed 7 bases, J shed 2 bases, and the junction held 8 bases outside the gene matches.

V is TRBV11-2 and J is TRBJ1-4; D gene ambiguous. This CDR3 has 16 amino acids. V was trimmed by 1 base and J by 0 bases, leaving 9 bases between them. CDR1 is SGHAT, CDR2 FQNNGV, per germline. Here the CDR3 reads CASSLGRHTTNEKLFF. The CDR3, as DNA: TGTGCCAGCAGCTTAGGTCGACACACAACTAATGAAAAACTGTTTTTT. The full variable domain, rest sourced from reference TRBV11-2 and TRBJ1-4, is EAGVAQSPRYKIIEKRQSVAFWCNPISGHATLYWYQQILGQGPKLLIQFQNNGVVDDSQLPKDRFSAERLKGVDSTLKIQPAKLEDSAVYLCASSLGRHTTNEKLFFGSGTQLSVL.

J is TRBJ2-3 and V is TRBV5-1; 8 bases align to TRBD2. The CDR3 spans 15 residues. Germline V lookup: CDR1 SGHRS, CDR2 YFSETQ. After removal of 3 bases from V and 6 bases from J, the junction contained 9 bases not matched to a gene. In DNA form, the CDR3 reads TGCGCCAGCAGCTCAGGGGCGGGAGGAATCGATACGCAGTATTTT. Its protein is CASSSGAGGIDTQYF.

This clone came up once. The chain couples TRBV28 to TRBJ2-7; no definite D call. The length of the CDR3 is 19 residues. The V and J ends lost 6 bases and 0 bases respectively, with 27 bases between them. The germline V gene has CDR1 MDHEN and CDR2 SYDVKM. The CDR3 loop is CASSTRLRLRESSSYEQYF. The CDR3 DNA follows: TGTGCCAGCAGCACCCGACTGAGGTTGCGTGAGTCGAGCTCCTACGAGCAGTACTTC.

The chain has TRBV7-3 and TRBJ2-1; possible D gene TRBD2, 6 bases. V gave up 3 bases and J gave up 12 bases, with 9 bases separating them. The CDR3 loop spans 11 amino acids. Germline CDR1 reads SGHTA; CDR2 reads FQGTGA. The CDR3 protein is CASSLRRGQFF. Here the CDR3 DNA reads TGTGCCAGCAGCTTGAGGAGGGGGCAGTTCTTC.

This clone was observed a few times. The chain carries TRBV27 and TRBJ2-1, with D tentatively TRBD1 (5 bases). This CDR3 is built from 15 residues. The germline V and J ends were trimmed by 2 bases and 7 bases, with 15 bases remaining between them. CDR1 is MNHEY, CDR2 SMNVEV, per germline (reference sequence). CDR3 amino acids: CASSLGAGIMNEQFF. CDR3 nucleotides: TGTGCCAGCAGTTTAGGGGCAGGGATTATGAATGAGCAGTTCTTC.

Only a few counts were recorded for this clone. V and J are TRBV6-5 and TRBJ1-2, with a weak D call TRBD1 (5 bases). V was trimmed by 11 bases and J by 1 base, leaving 14 bases between them. This CDR3 contains 13 residues. Germline lookup yields CDR1 MNHEY and CDR2 SVGAGI. This chain's CDR3 is CAAQPGLNYGYTF. CDR3 bases: TGTGCCGCTCAACCGGGACTTAACTATGGCTACACCTTC.

In this sample, this clone turned up a few times. The chain joins TRBV19 to TRBJ2-4; possibly TRBD2 for D (6 bases). The V gene's germline CDR1 is LNHDA and CDR2 SQIVND (reference sequence). The CDR3 totals 14 residues. Trimming shortened V by 4 bases and J by 7 bases, and 14 bases separated the two germline ends. Written as DNA, the CDR3 is TGTGCCAGTAGTAATCCCGGGGAGGTTAACATTCAGTACTTC. Its translation is CASSNPGEVNIQYF.

This clone was seen only a few times. The V call is TRBV7-2, the J call TRBJ2-7; TRBD1 is a possible D gene (6 bases). This CDR3 spans 14 amino acids. Trimming removed 0 bases from V and 3 bases from J, with 9 bases in between. Germline V lookup: CDR1 SGHTA, CDR2 FQGNSA. CDR3 loop: CASSLASGDYEQYF. CDR3 in DNA: TGTGCCAGCAGCTTAGCCTCAGGGGACTACGAGCAGTACTTC.

The chain recombines TRBV6-5 with TRBJ2-1; perhaps TRBD1 as D (6 bases). Trimming took 6 bases from V and 4 from J, leaving 7 bases between them. The germline gives CDR1 MNHEY, CDR2 SVGAGI. This CDR3 region has 12 residues. The CDR3 loop is CASRGAYNEQFF. CDR3 nucleotides: TGTGCCAGCAGGGGGGCTTACAATGAGCAGTTCTTC.